A selection of T cell receptor beta chains follows, all from one sample in a study of cytomegalovirus exposure and HLA in healthy donors. Clones were read by immunoSEQ multiplex PCR, and TCRdb kept only the in-frame ones, dropping some. The data show approximately 97,000 clones, with about 95% seen just once and roughly 0.9% held by the top ten. Material: PBMCs. The receptor source for this set is a woman aged 18-29 years in good health and CMV-seronegative. Both conserved end residues are part of each CDR3. Expanded clones get a size class; other rows say once, few or many, or leave the size out.

j_call v_call clone_size cdr3_length cdr3_aa
TRBJ1-1 TRBV12-5 . 11 CASGLGQIAFF
TRBJ2-7 TRBV10-2 . 15 CASSEGGASSYEQYF
TRBJ2-1 TRBV4-3 . 18 CASSHPNGQGSSYNEQFF
TRBJ2-1 TRBV6-1 . 12 CAIRTTGGEQFF
TRBJ1-5 TRBV6-1 . 15 CASSGLGRGNQPQHF
TRBJ2-1 TRBV29-1 once 18 CSVEDPRRTSGGYYEQFF
TRBJ2-1 TRBV6-1 . 18 CASSETESGQSPYNEQFF
TRBJ2-7 TRBV10-3 . 15 CAISGRGTGSYEQYF
TRBJ2-5 TRBV5-1 . 13 CASSFSGQETQYF
TRBJ2-1 TRBV5-8 . 15 CASSLPRTGGDEQFF
TRBJ1-2 TRBV5-1 . 14 CASSSGTGVYGYTF
TRBJ1-3 TRBV18 . 14 CASSKGATGNTIYF
TRBJ2-7 TRBV28 . 15 CASSLAGPSSYEQYF
TRBJ1-2 TRBV19 once 17 CASSIDRDRATNYGYTF
TRBJ2-7 TRBV27 few 13 CASSFRNSYEQYF
TRBJ2-1 TRBV4-1 . 15 CASSQRTSGRNEQFF
TRBJ2-2 TRBV7-7 once 15 CASSPVGGYTGELFF
TRBJ2-1 TRBV2 once 15 CASSGLAGDNNEQFF
TRBJ1-1 TRBV5-1 . 16 CASSRGTGVTNTEAFF
TRBJ2-2 TRBV5-1 . 15 CASSRTGTNTGELFF
TRBJ1-3 TRBV6-5 . 15 CASSANRGLGNTIYF
TRBJ2-1 TRBV18 few 13 CASSPGGPREQFF
TRBJ2-3 TRBV4-2 . 16 CASSQEEGGGTDTQYF
TRBJ2-2 TRBV2 once 14 CATRVASNTGELFF
TRBJ1-5 TRBV4-1 once 14 CASSPDQDYQPQHF
TRBJ2-5 TRBV6-1 . 14 CASNPGTLKETQYF
TRBJ2-1 TRBV6-1 . 14 CASSARTGVREQFF
TRBJ2-3 TRBV6-1 . 14 CASSETGYTDTQYF
TRBJ2-2 TRBV10-3 . 14 CAISERTGTGELFF
TRBJ2-7 TRBV2 . 13 CASNTDFGDEQYF
TRBJ2-2 TRBV4-1 . 14 CASRRQGTTGELFF
TRBJ1-5 TRBV2 . 14 CASRGTGSNQPQHF
TRBJ2-2 TRBV19 . 15 CASSRASTNTGELFF
TRBJ2-3 TRBV9 once 15 CASSSGLAGTDTQYF